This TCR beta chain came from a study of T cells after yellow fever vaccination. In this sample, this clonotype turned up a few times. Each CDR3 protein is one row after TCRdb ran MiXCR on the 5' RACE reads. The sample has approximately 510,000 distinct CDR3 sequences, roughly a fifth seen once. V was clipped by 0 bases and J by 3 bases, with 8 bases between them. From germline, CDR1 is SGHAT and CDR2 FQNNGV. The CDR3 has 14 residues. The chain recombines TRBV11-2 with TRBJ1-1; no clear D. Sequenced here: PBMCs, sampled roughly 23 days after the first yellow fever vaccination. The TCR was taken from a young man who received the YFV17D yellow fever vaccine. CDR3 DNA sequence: TGTGCCAGCAGCTTAGAACTGGGGTACACTGAAGCTTTCTTT. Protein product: CASSLELGYTEAFF.